Shown below are 25 T cell receptor beta chains from a single sample sequenced in a study of blood T cell repertoires in COVID-19. Measured with immunoSEQ multiplex PCR; TCRdb has only the in-frame clones, and not every one. Here the sample spans about 190,000 clones, less than 80% being singletons. Sample: peripheral blood. These receptors were obtained from a woman aged 50 to 60 with acute or convalescent COVID-19.

This clone was seen only a few times. V and J are TRBV27 and TRBJ2-7; D ambiguous. V was clipped by 6 bases and J by 4 bases, with 16 bases between them. Looked up from germline, CDR1 is MNHEY and CDR2 is SMNVEV (reference sequence). The CDR3 spans 14 residues. The chain's CDR3 is CASRILGAKYEQYF. The CDR3 DNA reads TGTGCCAGCAGGATCCTCGGAGCAAAATACGAGCAGTACTTC.

The chain combines TRBV28 with TRBJ2-3; 10 nucleotides match TRBD1. Germline V CDR1 and CDR2: MDHEN, SYDVKM. The CDR3 extends over 16 amino acids. The J segment lost 3 bases and the V segment lost 7 bases, leaving 10 bases of the junction unmatched. CDR3 sequence (DNA): TGTGCCAGCACCGAGAGACAGGGGGCGCGGACAGATACGCAGTATTTT. Its protein is CASTERQGARTDTQYF.

The chain has TRBV6-5 and TRBJ1-1, with D perhaps TRBD1 (6 bases). CDR3 length: 15 residues. CDR1 MNHEY and CDR2 SVGAGI come from the germline V gene. V lost 5 bases, J lost 4 bases, and 17 bases lay in between. Written as DNA, the CDR3 is TGTGCCAGCAGTAACCAAGGGGGATCACTCACTGAAGCTTTCTTT. It specifies CASSNQGGSLTEAFF.

Of note for this clone: The identical CDR3 is also encoded by other nucleotide sequences in the sample. The genes are TRBV6-5 and TRBJ1-2, with unresolved D. Trimming shortened V by 0 bases and J by 4 bases, and 9 bases separated the two germline ends. The CDR3 spans 14 residues. Germline V gives CDR1 MNHEY, CDR2 SVGAGI. DNA of the CDR3: TGTGCCAGCAGTTACTCTGGCGGCCGCTATGGCTACACCTTC. Amino acids: CASSYSGGRYGYTF.

V gene TRBV2 combines with J gene TRBJ2-7; 8 bases map to TRBD2. Germline loops: CDR1 SNHLY, CDR2 FYNNEI. J gave up 0 bases and V 1 base, and 2 bases lay outside the gene matches. CDR3 length: 15 residues. CDR3 bases: TGTGCCAGCAGTGAAGTCAGCGGGAGCTCCTACGAGCAGTACTTC. It encodes CASSEVSGSSYEQYF.

The chain employs TRBV6-1 and TRBJ1-4; 9 bases match TRBD1. The junction had 9 bases not matched to a gene; V was cut back by 2 bases and J by 11 bases. Germline CDR1 is MNHNS and CDR2 is SASEGT. The CDR3 has 15 amino acids. The CDR3 nucleotides are TGTGCCAGCAGTGAATCGTACAGGGGGCTAGGGAAACTGTTTTTT. Its protein is CASSESYRGLGKLFF.

The gene calls are TRBV4-3 and TRBJ2-1; 7 nucleotides align to TRBD2. Per germline, CDR1 LGHNA and CDR2 YSLEER. This CDR3 is built from 18 residues. J was trimmed by 4 bases and V by 0 bases; bases with no gene match: 12. The chain's CDR3 is CASSQESAGTTIYNEQFF. CDR3 nucleotide sequence: TGCGCCAGCAGCCAAGAAAGCGCCGGGACTACCATTTACAATGAGCAGTTCTTC.

Only one count was recorded for this clone. The V gene is TRBV18, the J gene TRBJ2-3; D call uncertain. Germline CDR1 KGHSH, CDR2 LQKENI. The germline V and J ends were trimmed by 2 bases and 4 bases, with 7 bases remaining between them. This CDR3 comprises 13 residues. CDR3 sequence (DNA): TGTGCCAGCTCACCAATAGCCCCAGATACGCAGTATTTT. It specifies CASSPIAPDTQYF.

The chain carries TRBV23-1 and TRBJ2-3, with D possibly matching TRBD2 (5 bases). TRBV23-1 is labeled an ORF, and its function is uncertain. Trimming removed 4 bases from V and 6 bases from J, with 17 bases in between. This CDR3 spans 15 amino acids. CDR3 DNA: TGCGCCAGCAGTCTCAACGGACTCTACCGGGATACGCAGTATTTT. Amino acids: CASSLNGLYRDTQYF.

The chain combines TRBV5-4 with TRBJ1-2, with D possibly matching TRBD1 (5 bases). The CDR3 runs to 16 residues. CDR1 and CDR2 from the germline V gene are SGHNT and YYREEE (reference sequence). Trimming shortened V by 4 bases and J by 4 bases, and 20 bases separated the two germline ends. The DNA of the CDR3 is TGTGCCAGCAGCCCCCCCGGGGGAGTGGGTAGCTATGGCTACACCTTC. Translating gives CASSPPGGVGSYGYTF.

The chain carries TRBV12-5 and TRBJ2-1; TRBD2 aligns across 7 bases. The junction had 3 bases not matched to a gene; V was cut back by 3 bases and J by 1 base. Germline values: CDR1 LGHNT, CDR2 FRNRAP. The length of the CDR3 is 15 residues. The CDR3 DNA is TGTGCTAGTGGTTTAAGCGGGATTTCCTACAATGAGCAGTTCTTC. Protein sequence: CASGLSGISYNEQFF.

The chain carries TRBV19 and TRBJ1-3; D is possibly TRBD1 (5 bases). V was pared by 9 bases and J by 1 base, with 13 bases between. There are 14 residues in the CDR3. Looked up from germline, CDR1 is LNHDA and CDR2 is SQIVND (reference sequence). The CDR3 coding sequence is TGTGCCAGCCGCATAAGGGGATCTGGAAACACCATATATTTT. Its protein is CASRIRGSGNTIYF.

V usage is TRBV6-5 and J usage is TRBJ2-3, with 8 bases identical to TRBD1. This CDR3 spans 15 amino acids. V lost 5 bases and J lost 2; bases outside the gene matches: 6. CDR1 MNHEY and CDR2 SVGAGI come from the germline V gene. The CDR3 loop is CASSQTGADTDTQYF. The CDR3 DNA is TGTGCCAGCAGTCAGACAGGGGCCGACACAGATACGCAGTATTTT.

V and J are TRBV7-2 and TRBJ2-7, with TRBD2 identical over 10 bases. Trimming cost V 8 bases and J 3 bases; bases outside gene matches: 13. The length of the CDR3 is 16 residues. Germline lookup yields CDR1 SGHTA and CDR2 FQGNSA. CDR3 DNA sequence: TGTGCCAGCCGGGCTAGCGGGGGATCCTCCCACTACGAGCAGTACTTC. It encodes CASRASGGSSHYEQYF.

CDR3 region: CSFGLAGANEQFF. In DNA form, the CDR3 reads TGCAGCTTCGGACTAGCGGGAGCAAATGAGCAGTTCTTC. The chain is built from TRBV29-1 and TRBJ2-1; 13 positions match TRBD2. V dropped 8 bases and J dropped 7; count of bases not matched to a gene: 5. The CDR3 contains 13 residues. Germline CDR1 is SQVTM and CDR2 is ANQGSEA.

This clone was seen a handful of times. J is TRBJ1-3 and V is TRBV5-1, with D tentatively TRBD1 (5 bases). This CDR3 is 14 amino acids long. V lost 2 bases and J 2 bases, leaving 8 bases between the germline ends. The germline V gene encodes CDR1 SGHRS and CDR2 YFSETQ. The CDR3 region has the DNA TGCGCCAGCAGCTTAGGGGCGACTGGAAACACCATATATTTT. Its translation is CASSLGATGNTIYF.

This clone showed up just a few times. The V gene is TRBV19, the J gene TRBJ2-7; weak D call: TRBD1 (6 bases). CDR3 length equals 15 residues. Trimming cost V 5 bases and J 3 bases, with 17 bases left between them. CDR1 LNHDA and CDR2 SQIVND come from the germline V gene (reference sequence). For the CDR3, the DNA is TGTGCCAGTAGTGCGAACCCAGGGGCCAACTACGAGCAGTACTTC. Translation gives CASSANPGANYEQYF.

This clone occurred once. CDR3 amino acids: CASTRTSASNEQFF. DNA for the CDR3: TGTGCCAGCACCAGGACTAGCGCCTCCAATGAGCAGTTCTTC. This chain joins TRBV2 and TRBJ2-1; TRBD2 matches at 9 bases. There are 14 residues in the CDR3. Germline V lookup: CDR1 SNHLY, CDR2 FYNNEI. V was pared by 7 bases and J by 6 bases, with 7 bases of the junction left unmatched. Full variable domain (missing parts from reference TRBV2 and TRBJ2-1): EPEVTQTPSHQVTQMGQEVILRCVPISNHLYFYWYRQILGQKVEFLVSFYNNEISEKSEIFDDQFSVERPDGSNFTLKIRSTKLEDSAMYFCASTRTSASNEQFFGPGTRLTVL.

This chain joins TRBV11-2 and TRBJ1-1, with D maybe TRBD1 (5 bases). Germline V gene sequence: CDR1 SGHAT, CDR2 FQNNGV. V was cut by 1 base and J by 7 bases, with 19 bases left in between. The length of the CDR3 is 16 residues. CDR3 bases: TGTGCCAGCAGCTTAGCTGGTGGGAGGGGATGGAATGAAGCTTTCTTT. Protein sequence: CASSLAGGRGWNEAFF. The variable domain in full, with the rest retrieved from reference TRBV11-2 and TRBJ1-1, is EAGVAQSPRYKIIEKRQSVAFWCNPISGHATLYWYQQILGQGPKLLIQFQNNGVVDDSQLPKDRFSAERLKGVDSTLKIQPAKLEDSAVYLCASSLAGGRGWNEAFFGQGTRLTVV.

This clone was detected only once. CDR3 in DNA: TGTGCCAGCATCCGACAGGGTTACACAGATACGCAGTATTTT. This translates into CASIRQGYTDTQYF. The rearrangement joins TRBV13 to TRBJ2-3; 7 bases align to TRBD1. The CDR3 consists of 14 residues. The V gene's germline CDR1 is PRHDT and CDR2 FYEKMQ (reference sequence). V trimming: 7 bases; J trimming: 2 bases; junction bases outside the gene matches: 6.

This chain links TRBV28 with TRBJ1-5; 11 nucleotides align to TRBD1. The CDR3 is 15 residues long. V shed 8 bases, J shed 6 bases, and the junction held 9 bases outside the gene matches. Germline V gene lookup returns CDR1 MDHEN and CDR2 SYDVKM. This chain's CDR3 is CASGMWTGGTQPQHF. As DNA, the CDR3 is TGTGCCAGCGGAATGTGGACAGGGGGCACTCAGCCCCAGCATTTT.

This chain uses TRBV10-3 with TRBJ2-3, with 11 positions matching TRBD2. V lost 4 bases, J lost 3 bases, and 6 bases stayed unmatched. The CDR3 loop spans 16 amino acids. Germline values: CDR1 ENHRY, CDR2 SYGVKD. In DNA, the CDR3 is TGTGCCATCAGTGCAACGACTAGCGGGGCAACAGATACGCAGTATTTT. Encoded protein: CAISATTSGATDTQYF.

This clone came up a few times. This sequence joins TRBV28 and TRBJ1-6, with a tentative D call TRBD1 (6 bases). The CDR3 totals 15 residues. Trimming shortened V by 7 bases and J by 9 bases, and 19 bases separated the two germline ends. CDR1 MDHEN and CDR2 SYDVKM come from the germline V gene. CDR3 amino acids: CASKETGTKSSPLHF. CDR3 nucleotides: TGTGCCAGCAAGGAAACCGGGACAAAGAGTTCACCCCTCCACTTT.

This clone has a handful of counts. The V call is TRBV4-3, the J call TRBJ2-5; D uncertain. V was clipped by 1 base and J by 2 bases, with 11 bases between them. This CDR3 comprises 15 residues. CDR1 is LGHNA and CDR2 is YSLEER in the germline V gene. The DNA of the CDR3 is TGCGCCAGCAGCCAAGTTTGGCACCAGCAAGAGACCCAGTACTTC. It yields the protein CASSQVWHQQETQYF.

V is TRBV5-1 and J is TRBJ2-5, with D possibly being TRBD2 (6 bases). The CDR3 consists of 14 residues. Germline CDR1 reads SGHRS; CDR2 reads YFSETQ. V was clipped by 3 bases and J by 2 bases, with 11 bases between them. This CDR3 is CASSSIGSQETQYF. As DNA, the CDR3 is TGCGCCAGCAGCTCGATCGGGAGTCAAGAGACCCAGTACTTC. Drawing the rest from reference TRBV5-1 and TRBJ2-5, the complete variable domain is KAGVTQTPRYLIKTRGQQVTLSCSPISGHRSVSWYQQTPGQGLQFLFEYFSETQRNKGNFPGRFSGRQFSNSRSEMNVSTLELGDSALYLCASSSIGSQETQYFGPGTRLLVL.